The 2 T cell receptor beta chains presented below share a single source sample, sequenced in a study of blood T cell repertoires in COVID-19. Sequencing used immunoSEQ multiplex PCR; TCRdb keeps in-frame clones, though not all of them. Here the sample spans about 230,000 clones, about 85% being singletons. The sequencing sample was made of peripheral blood. These receptors were obtained from a woman aged 18-29 years who had recovered from COVID-19.

The chain has TRBV24-1 and TRBJ2-2; D is unresolved. V lost 8 bases and J lost 3, with 6 bases in between. Germline CDR1 is KGHDR and CDR2 is SFDVKD. The CDR3 extends over 12 amino acids. The CDR3 DNA sequence: TGTGCCACCAACGGGTACACCGGGGAGCTGTTTTTT. Translating gives CATNGYTGELFF.

The CDR3 nucleotides read TGTGCCAGCAGTTCAGGGGTTGGGCGGCCCCAGCATTTT. Protein sequence: CASSSGVGRPQHF. The chain uses TRBV28 and TRBJ1-5; D perhaps matches TRBD1 (6 bases). Trimming removed 4 bases from V and 9 bases from J, with 13 bases in between. The germline V gene encodes CDR1 MDHEN and CDR2 SYDVKM. CDR3 length equals 13 residues.